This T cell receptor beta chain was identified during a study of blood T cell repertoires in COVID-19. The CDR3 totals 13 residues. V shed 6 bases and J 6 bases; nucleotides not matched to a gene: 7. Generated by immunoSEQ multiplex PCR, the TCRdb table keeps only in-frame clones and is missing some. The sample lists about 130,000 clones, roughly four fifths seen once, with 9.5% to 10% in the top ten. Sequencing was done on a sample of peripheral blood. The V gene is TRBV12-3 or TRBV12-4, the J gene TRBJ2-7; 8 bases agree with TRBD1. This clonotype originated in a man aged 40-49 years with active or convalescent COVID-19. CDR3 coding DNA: TGTGCCAGCAGGGTCAGGGGGCGAGCCGAGCAGTACTTC. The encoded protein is CASRVRGRAEQYF.